The 21 T cell receptor beta chains reported below all come from one sample, sequenced in a study of post-analysis software for immune sequencing data. Study-wide results and limits: When patients were compared with controls, 5 or 6 TRBV segments were more frequent, TRBV5-6, TRBV5-1 and TRBV20-1 among them.

Which antigens these TCRs recognize remains unknown. Unique molecular identifiers tagged the TCR beta cDNA libraries. TCRdb redid the calling of the PCR reads with MiXCR, one entry per CDR3 protein. Among 350,000 to 500,000 distinct CDR3 sequences listed, 30% to 45% were seen once. The sequencing input was blood. The receptors here all came from a girl between 2 and 10 years old with multiple sclerosis.

The chain combines TRBV28 with TRBJ1-5; D ambiguous. Germline-derived CDR1 and CDR2 are MDHEN and SYDVKM. V was trimmed by 6 bases and J by 6 bases, leaving 9 bases between them. This CDR3 has 12 residues. The CDR3 here is CASRALIQPQHF. The CDR3 nucleotides read TGTGCCAGCAGGGCTTTAATTCAGCCCCAGCATTTT.

V is TRBV4-1 and J is TRBJ2-3, with a possible D match to TRBD2 (5 bases). Trimming left V 4 bases short and J 4 bases short, with 18 bases between. The CDR3 sequence is 16 residues long. CDR1 and CDR2 from the germline V gene are MGHRA and YSYEKL. Written as DNA, the CDR3 is TGCGCCAGCAGCCGATTCAACGGGGAATTAGCAGATACGCAGTATTTT. It codes for CASSRFNGELADTQYF.

A few counts support this clonotype. V is TRBV29-1 and J is TRBJ2-3; 11 nucleotides match TRBD2. Germline assignment: CDR1 SQVTM and CDR2 ANQGSEA. The CDR3 is made up of 17 amino acids. V shed 7 bases and J 0 bases; nucleotides not matched to a gene: 12. Written as DNA, the CDR3 is TGCAGCGATCTATTCTCGACTAGCGGGGATAGCACAGATACGCAGTATTTT. It codes for CSDLFSTSGDSTDTQYF.

Comments on this clonotype: The junction and the germline gene differ at one end; a read error may be behind it. This chain joins TRBV28 and TRBJ1-4; perhaps TRBD1 as D (5 bases). This CDR3 comprises 19 residues. Looked up from germline, CDR1 is MDHEN and CDR2 is SYDVKM. The CDR3 reads CASSLVPGTLVATNEKLFF. In DNA, the CDR3 is TGTGCCAGTAGTTTGGTGCCAGGGACCTTAGTTGCAACTAATGAAAAACTGTTTTTT.

This clonotype was detected only once. The chain carries TRBV5-8 and TRBJ2-3, with TRBD2 as a possible D gene (5 bases). Trimming stripped 2 bases from V and 2 bases from J, with 9 bases between. The germline V gene has CDR1 SGHTS and CDR2 YDEGEE. This CDR3 is built from 14 residues. CDR3 nucleotides: TGTGCCAGCAGCTTCACTAGGTCCACAGATACGCAGTATTTT. Protein product: CASSFTRSTDTQYF.

V is TRBV7-9 and J is TRBJ2-5, with 7 positions matching TRBD2. The germline V gene encodes CDR1 SEHNR and CDR2 FQNEAQ (reference sequence). J was trimmed by 1 base and V by 2 bases; bases with no gene match: 7. The CDR3 consists of 16 residues. The CDR3: CASSLSRGGLQETQYF. CDR3 nucleotides: TGTGCCAGCAGCTTAAGTCGGGGAGGGCTCCAAGAGACCCAGTACTTC.

This clonotype was seen more than once but under ten times. The J gene is TRBJ1-2, the V gene TRBV4-1; 9 bases fit TRBD1. The CDR3 length is 14 residues. V trimming: 2 bases; J trimming: 4 bases; junction bases outside the gene matches: 2. The germline CDR1 and CDR2 sequences are MGHRA and YSYEKL. The CDR3 DNA reads as TGCGCCAGCAGCCAACGGGGACAGGGCTATGGCTACACCTTC. Amino acids: CASSQRGQGYGYTF.

The chain links TRBV29-1 to TRBJ2-2; D gene unclear. Trimming left V 3 bases short and J 5 bases short, with 4 bases between. CDR1 and CDR2 (germline): SQVTM, ANQGSEA. This CDR3 has 11 amino acids. The CDR3 protein is CSVEETGELFF. DNA of the CDR3: TGCAGCGTTGAGGAGACCGGGGAGCTGTTTTTT.

This chain joins TRBV24-1 and TRBJ2-7; TRBD1 aligns across 8 bases. The CDR3 has 15 residues. In germline, CDR1 is KGHDR, CDR2 SFDVKD. After removal of 3 bases from V and 6 bases from J, the junction contained 9 bases not matched to a gene. The CDR3 bases are TGTGCCACCAGTGATCCACGAGGACAGGGAAGCGAGCAGTACTTC. It specifies CATSDPRGQGSEQYF.

A few counts support this clonotype. The V gene is TRBV29-1, the J gene TRBJ1-2, with D unclear. Trimming took off 6 bases at V and 3 bases at J, with 14 bases between the two ends. CDR3 length equals 13 residues. The V gene's germline CDR1 is SQVTM and CDR2 ANQGSEA. CDR3 sequence: CSVGRGEDYGYTF. The DNA of the CDR3 is TGCAGCGTCGGACGCGGAGAGGACTATGGCTACACCTTC.

In its sample, this clonotype was seen a few times. The chain is built from TRBV29-1 and TRBJ2-7; weak D call: TRBD2 (6 bases). CDR1 is SQVTM, CDR2 ANQGSEA, per germline. This CDR3 has 17 residues. The ends were cut back, 6 bases at V and 1 base at J, with 25 bases in the middle. DNA of the CDR3: TGCAGCGTGAAGGGCGGGGTTGGGTTACCACCGTCCTACGAGCAGTACTTC. This gives the protein CSVKGGVGLPPSYEQYF.

This clonotype showed up just a few times. The chain uses TRBV6-5 and TRBJ2-7; the match to TRBD2 covers 7 bases. Germline CDR1 reads MNHEY; CDR2 reads SVGAGI. CDR3 size: 15 residues. Trimming at V came to 4 bases and at J to 5 bases, leaving 11 bases not matched to a gene. CDR3 DNA sequence: TGTGCCAGCAGTTCGGGGACGATGGGGAGGGACGAGCAGTACTTC. It specifies CASSSGTMGRDEQYF.

The gene calls are TRBV3-1 and TRBJ2-1; TRBD1 is a possible D gene (7 bases). V was cut by 5 bases and J by 4 bases, with 12 bases left in between. The CDR3 sequence is 14 residues long. Germline values: CDR1 LGHDT, CDR2 YNNKEL (reference sequence). CDR3 coding DNA: TGTGCCAGCAGCGCGGGACAGTTTTACAATGAGCAGTTCTTC. Translating it yields CASSAGQFYNEQFF.

The chain carries TRBV10-2 and TRBJ2-3; D uncertain. V lost 10 bases and J 0 bases, leaving 17 bases between the germline ends. The CDR3 sequence is 15 residues long. The germline V gene encodes CDR1 WSHSY and CDR2 SAAADI. As DNA, the CDR3 is TGCGCCACGCATGACGACCAAGTTAGCACAGATACGCAGTATTTT. Translation: CATHDDQVSTDTQYF.

The chain links TRBV4-3 to TRBJ2-5, with a tentative D call TRBD2 (5 bases). The germline V and J ends were trimmed by 2 bases and 11 bases, with 24 bases remaining between them. This CDR3 has 16 amino acids. CDR1 and CDR2 from the germline V gene are LGHNA and YSLEER. As DNA, the CDR3 is TGCGCCAGCAGCCAAAATATGTTTAGCGCTCACAATGAGCAGTACTTC. It encodes CASSQNMFSAHNEQYF.

This clonotype has just a few counts. This chain uses TRBV18 with TRBJ1-6; the match to TRBD1 covers 10 bases. The germline CDR1 and CDR2 sequences are KGHSH and LQKENI. The CDR3 is made up of 16 amino acids. The V segment lost 0 bases and the J segment 9 bases; nucleotides outside the gene matches: 5. This chain's CDR3 is CASSPPRQGAVSPLHF. CDR3 nucleotide sequence: TGTGCCAGCTCACCACCACGACAGGGGGCTGTTTCACCCCTCCACTTT.

The rearrangement uses TRBV29-1 and TRBJ2-1, with D possibly matching TRBD2 (6 bases). V was cut by 4 bases and J by 9 bases, with 10 bases left in between. CDR1 SQVTM and CDR2 ANQGSEA come from the germline V gene. The CDR3 totals 11 residues. DNA for the CDR3: TGCAGCGTTGGTGAGGGAGGTGAGCAGTTCTTC. It yields the protein CSVGEGGEQFF.

The chain has TRBV2 and TRBJ1-2; D is perhaps TRBD1 (6 bases). This CDR3 is built from 15 residues. Trimming removed 1 base at V and 1 base at J, with 10 bases between. CDR1 and CDR2 from the germline V gene are SNHLY and FYNNEI. The CDR3 spells CASSEGRTVNYGYTF. CDR3 DNA: TGTGCCAGCAGTGAAGGAAGGACAGTTAACTATGGCTACACCTTC.

V gene TRBV14 combines with J gene TRBJ2-7, with 8 bases fitting TRBD2. The junction had 4 bases not matched to a gene; V was cut back by 1 base and J by 2 bases. CDR3 size: 15 residues. The germline V gene encodes CDR1 SGHDN and CDR2 FVKESK. In DNA form, the CDR3 reads TGTGCCAGCAGCCAAGTGGCGGGAGGCCCCTACGAGCAGTACTTC. Its translation is CASSQVAGGPYEQYF. Full variable domain (remainder filled in from reference TRBV14 and TRBJ2-7): EAGVTQFPSHSVIEKGQTVTLRCDPISGHDNLYWYRRVMGKEIKFLLHFVKESKQDESGMPNNRFLAERTGGTYSTLKVQPAELEDSGVYFCASSQVAGGPYEQYFGPGTRLTVT.

CDR3: CASGRDDMTYEQYF. In DNA, the CDR3 is TGTGCCAGCGGGCGGGATGATATGACCTACGAGCAGTACTTC. V is TRBV21-1 and J is TRBJ2-7; the table assigns TRBD2, which was not confirmed against the DNA. TRBV21-1 corresponds to a pseudogene. The CDR3 is made up of 14 amino acids.

This sequence joins TRBV6-5 and TRBJ2-1; 7 bases align to TRBD1. The CDR3 loop spans 12 amino acids. CDR1 is MNHEY and CDR2 is SVGAGI in the germline V gene. After removal of 4 bases from V and 15 bases from J, the junction contained 9 bases not matched to a gene. The CDR3 nucleotides are TGTGCCAGCAGTTTCTCGACAGGGCCGGCGTTCTTC. This codes for CASSFSTGPAFF.